Detailed here is one TCR beta chain. Per the germline V gene, CDR1 is KGHSH and CDR2 is LQKENI. This CDR3 contains 14 residues. Clones were read by immunoSEQ multiplex PCR, and TCRdb kept only the in-frame ones, dropping some. The sample consists of 150,000 to 200,000 clones, approximately 92% of them appearing once. The sample is drawn from a study of shared clonotypes between healthy human individuals. Sequenced input: naive CD4+ T cells sorted from blood. This sample's subset: CD45RA+ positively selected. The rearrangement links TRBV18 to TRBJ2-5, with 7 bases fitting TRBD2. Judging by the DNA end, TRBJ2-7 fits better; the J call may be wrong. This TCR was sampled from a woman in her twenties or thirties in good health. CDR3 sequence (DNA): TGTGCCAGCTCACCAGAGCCAGCGGGGAGCGAGCAGTACTTC. The encoded protein is CASSPEPAGSEQYF.